This TCR beta chain was found in a study of graft-versus-host responses after intestinal transplantation. In the case of this clone: Its antigen is undetermined.

General study results and limits: Early post-transplant declines in HvG were associated with peak levels of circulating GvH clones. Graft-donor T cell macrochimerism coincided with high graft-versus-host to host-versus-graft clonal ratios in allografts. Among recipient marrow samples, GvH clones were found; some appeared first in ileum or blood.

The CDR3 runs to 15 residues. The germline V gene encodes CDR1 SQVTM and CDR2 ANQGSEA. Germline trimming cut 7 bases from V and 3 bases from J; bases unmatched to any gene: 10. Here immunoSEQ multiplex PCR was the method, and the copy in TCRdb shows in-frame clones only, minus some. The table has 65,000 to 90,000 clones, less than 95% seen once. The clonotype originates from a human donor who was the organ donor for an intestinal transplant. The sequences come from unstimulated CD8+ T cells sorted from spleen or lymph node cells, collected before transplant. J is TRBJ2-2 and V is TRBV29-1; the match to TRBD1 covers 8 bases. In DNA, the CDR3 is TGCAGCGCCTCGACAGGGGCAATCGACACCGGGGAGCTGTTTTTT. Protein product: CSASTGAIDTGELFF.